Each of the 12 T cell receptor beta chains below was sequenced from the same sample in a study of OX40 agonist ivuxolimab in advanced cancers. Some clones are missing from TCRdb's copy, which holds only in-frame ones; the method was immunoSEQ multiplex PCR. The table records some 45,000 clones, approximately 91% of them present only once. The source material was CD4+ or CD8+ T cells sorted from blood, sampled in a trial of the OX40 agonist ivuxolimab. The receptors here all came from an adult with an advanced solid tumor such as melanoma, head and neck, liver or kidney cancer.

The CDR3 sequence is CASKGTGDSYGYTF. CDR3 nucleotides: TGTGCCAGCAAAGGAACAGGGGATTCCTATGGCTACACCTTC. The J gene is TRBJ1-2, the V gene TRBV6-1; 7 nucleotides match TRBD1. The CDR3 totals 14 residues. With 7 bases clipped from V and 4 bases from J, the junction kept 9 bases outside the gene matches. CDR1 is MNHNS and CDR2 is SASEGT in the germline V gene.

CDR3 protein: CAWRTAGTNIQYF. In nucleotides, the CDR3 is TGTGCCTGGAGAACAGCGGGGACAAACATTCAGTACTTC. The V gene is TRBV30, the J gene TRBJ2-4, with TRBD2 matching over 7 bases. V shed 3 bases, J shed 6 bases, and the junction held 5 bases outside the gene matches. CDR3 size: 13 residues. The germline CDR1 and CDR2 sequences are GTSNPN and SVGIG (reference sequence).

The rearrangement joins TRBV28 to TRBJ2-5; tentatively, D is TRBD1 or TRBD2 (5 bases each). The CDR3 length is 14 residues. The germline gives CDR1 MDHEN, CDR2 SYDVKM. V lost 4 bases and J 1 base, leaving 10 bases between the germline ends. Here the CDR3 DNA reads TGTGCCAGCAGTTGGGTTGGGACCCAAGAGACCCAGTACTTC. This codes for CASSWVGTQETQYF.

The rearrangement joins TRBV6-5 to TRBJ2-6; unclear D gene. The V gene lost 6 bases and the J gene lost 2 bases, with 11 bases spanning the gap. Germline CDR1 is MNHEY and CDR2 is SVGAGI. This CDR3 comprises 15 residues. CDR3 nucleotides: TGTGCCAGCAGAGCTACAGCCCCTGGGGCCAACGTCCTGACTTTC. As protein: CASRATAPGANVLTF.

The CDR3 DNA sequence: TGTGCCAGCGAAAGTCCCTCCGGGGCCGAGACCCAGTACTTC. Protein: CASESPSGAETQYF. The chain has TRBV28 and TRBJ2-5; tentatively, D is TRBD1 or TRBD2 (5 bases each). The length of the CDR3 is 14 residues. V was pared by 8 bases and J by 5 bases, with 18 bases between. Germline assignment: CDR1 MDHEN and CDR2 SYDVKM.

The chain links TRBV5-1 to TRBJ1-1; weak D call: TRBD1 (5 bases). V gave up 0 bases and J gave up 3 bases, with 12 bases separating them. The CDR3 length is 15 residues. Germline V gene sequence: CDR1 SGHRS, CDR2 YFSETQ. Here the CDR3 DNA reads TGCGCCAGCAGCTTGGAGGCCAGGGTGGACACTGAAGCTTTCTTT. Protein product: CASSLEARVDTEAFF.

The CDR3 region is CASSYSGENYGYTF. CDR3 nucleotides: TGTGCCAGCAGTTACTCGGGAGAGAACTATGGCTACACCTTC. J is TRBJ1-2 and V is TRBV6-5; no definite D call. V lost 0 bases, J lost 2 bases, and 7 bases lay in between. Germline CDR1 reads MNHEY; CDR2 reads SVGAGI. The CDR3 has 14 residues.

The chain employs TRBV5-4 and TRBJ2-7; D ambiguous. The germline V gene encodes CDR1 SGHNT and CDR2 YYREEE (reference sequence). V lost 1 base, J lost 5 bases, and 13 bases lay in between. The CDR3 is 14 residues long. This CDR3 reads CASSLRAELDEQYF. CDR3 coding DNA: TGTGCCAGCAGCTTGAGGGCCGAGTTGGACGAGCAGTACTTC.

The chain employs TRBV30 and TRBJ2-5; D remains ambiguous. V lost 0 bases to trimming and J lost 5 bases, with 10 bases between them. The CDR3 contains 13 residues. The V gene's germline CDR1 is GTSNPN and CDR2 SVGIG (reference sequence). CDR3 DNA sequence: TGTGCCTGGAGTGTACCCCCCATGGAGACCCAGTACTTC. This gives the protein CAWSVPPMETQYF.

The chain couples TRBV25-1 to TRBJ1-2; 12 nucleotides align to TRBD1. Per germline, CDR1 MGHDK and CDR2 SYGVNS. Germline trimming cut 7 bases from V and 6 bases from J; bases unmatched to any gene: 6. The CDR3 runs to 14 residues. The DNA for the CDR3 is TGTGCCAGCACCGAGGGGACAGGGGGCCATGGCTACACCTTC. It specifies CASTEGTGGHGYTF.

This clone was detected only a few times. This chain links TRBV9 with TRBJ1-2; TRBD1 aligns across 7 bases. V lost 1 base to trimming and J lost 5 bases; unmatched junction nucleotides: 11. The CDR3 spans 16 residues. The germline V gene has CDR1 SGDLS and CDR2 YYNGEE. The CDR3 here is CASSVSRQGGFYGYTF. CDR3 DNA sequence: TGTGCCAGCAGCGTATCAAGACAGGGTGGGTTTTATGGCTACACCTTC.

The chain employs TRBV4-1 and TRBJ2-1; D is undetermined. Germline assignment: CDR1 MGHRA and CDR2 YSYEKL. V dropped 5 bases and J dropped 4 bases, with 3 bases sitting between them. This CDR3 spans 11 amino acids. As DNA, the CDR3 is TGCGCCAGCAGCGCATACAATGAGCAGTTCTTC. Its protein product is CASSAYNEQFF.